The present T cell receptor (beta chain) was sequenced within a study of cytomegalovirus exposure and HLA in healthy donors. The PCR contained 60 Vbeta and 13 Jbeta primers. Generated by immunoSEQ multiplex PCR, the TCRdb table keeps only in-frame clones and is missing some. The repertoire holds approximately 150,000 clones, around 83% seen once, with roughly 4.3% in the top ten. Germline-derived CDR1 and CDR2 are SGDLS and YYNGEE. This CDR3 spans 17 amino acids. V gave up 4 bases and J gave up 8 bases; unmatched junction bases: 13. The clonotype was recovered from a man over 45 in good health and CMV-seropositive. This chain connects TRBV9 to TRBJ2-2, with 11 positions matching TRBD2. The specimen sequenced was PBMCs. The CDR3 sequence is CASSPYPLAGVVGELFF. Written as DNA, the CDR3 is TGTGCCAGCAGCCCCTACCCACTAGCGGGAGTAGTTGGGGAGCTGTTTTTT.